This TCR beta chain was retrieved from a study of T cell repertoires in cytomegalovirus infection. The ends were cut back, 3 bases at V and 9 bases at J, with 6 bases in the middle. The V gene's germline CDR1 is LNHDA and CDR2 SQIVND (reference sequence). The CDR3 is 11 amino acids. TCRdb used MiXCR to reprocess the reads, holding one entry per CDR3 protein. The sample gives approximately 750,000 distinct CDR3 sequences, less than 40% of which show up once; under 3.5% is in the top ten. Material: PBMCs. The V gene is TRBV19, the J gene TRBJ2-1; D is ambiguous. The source of this sequence is a human donor in good health (CMV status not recorded). Some clones in this sample may be carry-over from other donors' samples. The CDR3 coding sequence is TGTGCCAGTAGTATTATGGGTGAGCAGTTCTTC. Its protein product is CASSIMGEQFF.